These 27 T cell receptor beta chains share one sample of origin, sequenced in a study of metastatic and nonmetastatic thyroid tumors. TCRdb reanalyzed the PCR reads with MiXCR. The table lists 15,000 or so clones, under 40% of them singletons, with 10% to 15% in the top ten. Every patient was untreated before thyroid surgery. Sequenced: tumor tissue. Every receptor here comes from a male donor with papillary thyroid cancer or a benign thyroid nodule (not recorded which). Some clones in this sample may be carry-over from other donors' samples.

This clone has a count of ten or more. The chain is built from TRBV4-2 and TRBJ1-3, with D unresolved. The CDR3 has 15 amino acids. V shed 0 bases and J shed 1 base, with 7 bases lying between them. CDR1 is LGHNA, CDR2 YNFKEQ, per germline. Here the CDR3 reads CASSQEIGSGNTIYF. Here the CDR3 DNA reads TGTGCCAGCAGCCAAGAAATAGGGTCTGGAAACACCATATATTTT.

This clone was seen at least ten times. The chain combines TRBV5-4 with TRBJ1-6, with 12 nucleotides matching TRBD1. Germline V gene lookup returns CDR1 SGHNT and CDR2 YYREEE (reference sequence). The trim removed 4 bases at V and 7 bases at J, leaving 6 bases unmatched. This CDR3 is built from 16 residues. CDR3 residues: CASSTGQGAQNSPLHF. For the CDR3, the DNA is TGTGCCAGCAGCACGGGACAGGGGGCGCAAAATTCACCCCTCCACTTT.

This clone was counted many times. V and J are TRBV5-1 and TRBJ2-4; 8 nucleotides agree with TRBD2. Germline CDR1 is SGHRS and CDR2 is YFSETQ. This CDR3 spans 14 amino acids. V dropped 2 bases and J dropped 8; count of bases not matched to a gene: 6. CDR3 amino acids: CASSFYGRADIQYF. The CDR3 DNA sequence: TGCGCCAGCAGCTTTTACGGGAGGGCGGACATTCAGTACTTC.

This clone came up once. The chain uses TRBV7-9 and TRBJ2-1, with D unresolved. Trimming pared 3 bases from V and 8 bases from J, leaving 14 bases between. CDR3 length: 14 amino acids. Per the germline V gene, CDR1 is SEHNR and CDR2 is FQNEAQ (reference sequence). The CDR3 DNA is TGTGCCAGCAGCTTGAGTACCCCTGGATATGAGCAGTTCTTC. The encoded protein is CASSLSTPGYEQFF.

V is TRBV20-1 and J is TRBJ2-7; no firm D call. Trimming cost V 3 bases and J 6 bases, with 9 bases left between them. CDR3 length: 11 amino acids. Germline assignment: CDR1 DFQATT and CDR2 SNEGSKA (reference sequence). The CDR3 coding sequence is TGCAGTGCTAGGGACGGCCGCGAGCAGTACTTC. Amino acids: CSARDGREQYF.

As concerns this clone: A junction boundary mismatches the germline segment, possibly from a read error. V and J are TRBV2 and TRBJ1-5; no clear D. The CDR3 length is 13 residues. In germline, CDR1 is SNHLY, CDR2 FYNNEI. CDR3 residues: CASGELLNQPQHF. Written as DNA, the CDR3 is TGTGCCAGCGGTGAATTGCTCAATCAGCCCCAGCATTTT.

By share, this clone counts as medium-sized (0.01 to 0.1%). DNA of the CDR3: TGTGCCAGCAGCGCGGGGGGGGTATCTTCCTATGGCTACACCTTC. It yields the protein CASSAGGVSSYGYTF. The genes are TRBV9 and TRBJ1-2, with D tentatively TRBD1 (5 bases). In germline, CDR1 is SGDLS, CDR2 YYNGEE. Trimming removed 3 bases at V and 4 bases at J, with 16 bases between. The CDR3 length is 15 residues.

This clone was seen at least ten times. The rearrangement uses TRBV24-1 and TRBJ2-1; D uncertain. The V end lost 5 bases, the J end lost 7 bases, and 8 bases lay between the germline ends. In germline, CDR1 is KGHDR, CDR2 SFDVKD. This CDR3 contains 12 residues. This CDR3 reads CATSGQTNEQFF. The CDR3 region has the DNA TGTGCCACCAGTGGGCAGACTAATGAGCAGTTCTTC.

This chain links TRBV5-4 with TRBJ1-4; 8 nucleotides match TRBD1. This CDR3 spans 16 amino acids. CDR1 is SGHNT, CDR2 YYREEE, per germline (reference sequence). V was pared by 4 bases and J by 8 bases, with 13 bases of the junction left unmatched. CDR3 protein: CASSLARQGKPEKLFF. Here the CDR3 DNA reads TGTGCCAGCAGCCTTGCCCGACAGGGGAAGCCCGAAAAACTGTTTTTT.

This clone was seen a handful of times. The chain has TRBV20-1 and TRBJ2-7; 12 bases line up with TRBD2. V lost 2 bases, J lost 3 bases, and 8 bases stayed unmatched. Germline CDR1 and CDR2: DFQATT and SNEGSKA (reference sequence). The CDR3 consists of 16 residues. CDR3 nucleotide sequence: TGCAGTGCTAGACCGGCTAGCGGGAGGGTAGGCTACGAGCAGTACTTC. Translated: CSARPASGRVGYEQYF.

This clone rates as medium-sized. This sequence joins TRBV3-1 and TRBJ1-2, with a tentative D call TRBD1 (6 bases). CDR1 and CDR2 from the germline V gene are LGHDT and YNNKEL (reference sequence). The CDR3 has 13 residues. V was trimmed by 7 bases and J by 4 bases, leaving 13 bases between them. The CDR3: CASKGDTGYGYTF. The CDR3 DNA reads as TGTGCCAGCAAGGGGGATACGGGCTATGGCTACACCTTC.

The chain links TRBV30 to TRBJ2-3, with D tentatively TRBD1 (6 bases). Germline CDR1 and CDR2: GTSNPN and SVGIG (reference sequence). V dropped 0 bases and J dropped 2 bases, with 15 bases sitting between them. The CDR3 loop spans 16 amino acids. CDR3 DNA sequence: TGTGCCTGGAGTGTAGGTTCCAGGGGATACACAGATACGCAGTATTTT. It encodes CAWSVGSRGYTDTQYF.

The chain combines TRBV20-1 with TRBJ2-3; 11 nucleotides align to TRBD1. This CDR3 region has 15 residues. After removal of 5 bases from V and 3 bases from J, the junction contained 7 bases not matched to a gene. Germline V gene data show CDR1 as DFQATT and CDR2 as SNEGSKA (reference sequence). Written as DNA, the CDR3 is TGCAGTGCTGGGGAGGGGACAGGGGGGACAGATACGCAGTATTTT. Translation gives CSAGEGTGGTDTQYF.

This clone showed up many times. J is TRBJ2-7 and V is TRBV20-1; TRBD2 aligns across 11 bases. V dropped 0 bases and J dropped 0; count of bases not matched to a gene: 10. The CDR3 spans 18 residues. Germline lookup yields CDR1 DFQATT and CDR2 SNEGSKA (reference sequence). CDR3 sequence: CSARDQGLAALSSYEQYF. The CDR3 nucleotides are TGCAGTGCTAGAGATCAGGGACTAGCGGCCTTGTCCTCCTACGAGCAGTACTTC.

V usage is TRBV19 and J usage is TRBJ1-1; D is unresolved. CDR1 is LNHDA and CDR2 is SQIVND in the germline V gene (reference sequence). V dropped 6 bases and J dropped 6 bases, with 17 bases sitting between them. CDR3 length equals 14 residues. The CDR3 region is CASRGGLSNAEAFF. CDR3 DNA: TGTGCCAGTAGAGGAGGCCTCTCAAACGCTGAAGCTTTCTTT.

This clone has a count of ten or more. V usage is TRBV4-2 and J usage is TRBJ2-7; tentative D call: TRBD2 (7 bases). The CDR3 totals 14 residues. CDR1 LGHNA and CDR2 YNFKEQ come from the germline V gene. Trimming cost V 4 bases and J 6 bases, with 16 bases left between them. CDR3 protein: CASSPADGGPEQYF. CDR3 bases: TGTGCCAGCAGCCCGGCTGACGGGGGGCCCGAGCAGTACTTC.

V and J are TRBV20-1 and TRBJ2-7, with 13 bases aligning to TRBD2. Germline values: CDR1 DFQATT, CDR2 SNEGSKA (reference sequence). The length of the CDR3 is 16 residues. Trimming removed 2 bases from V and 3 bases from J; junction bases left unmatched: 7. The CDR3 protein is CSARSGTSGDYYEQYF. CDR3 DNA sequence: TGCAGTGCTAGATCCGGGACTAGCGGGGACTACTACGAGCAGTACTTC.

To note about this clone: Germline is not matched at one junction end, which may reflect a read error. The CDR3 region is CAGSTQGLEAVF. The CDR3, as DNA: TGTGCCGGCAGTACGCAGGGACTTGAAGCTGTCTTT. The chain recombines TRBV2 with TRBJ1-1; D is perhaps TRBD1 (5 bases). This CDR3 has 12 amino acids. Germline assignment: CDR1 SNHLY and CDR2 FYNNEI.

Notes on this clone: A junction end diverges from the germline sequence, so it may reflect a read error. The chain combines TRBV6-1 with TRBJ2-5, with D tentatively TRBD2 (6 bases). This CDR3 is 16 amino acids long. CDR1 is MNHNS, CDR2 SASEGT, per germline. Written as DNA, the CDR3 is TGTGCAAGCAGTGAAGCGGAGGGAGTGGGACAAGAGACCCAGTACTTC. It yields the protein CASSEAEGVGQETQYF.

This clone is deemed medium-sized. The chain couples TRBV19 to TRBJ1-5; D possibly corresponds to TRBD1 (6 bases). The germline V gene encodes CDR1 LNHDA and CDR2 SQIVND (reference sequence). V was trimmed by 2 bases and J by 4 bases, leaving 12 bases between them. The CDR3 consists of 15 residues. The CDR3 DNA reads TGTGCCAGTAGTATACTGGGAGGGGGAAATCAGCCCCAGCATTTT. Protein sequence: CASSILGGGNQPQHF.

By share of the sample, this clone is medium-sized. V usage is TRBV5-1 and J usage is TRBJ2-1; D might be TRBD2 (6 bases). Per germline, CDR1 SGHRS and CDR2 YFSETQ. The length of the CDR3 is 13 residues. Trimming shortened V by 3 bases and J by 9 bases, and 13 bases separated the two germline ends. The CDR3 protein is CASSWEVGGEQFF. The DNA of the CDR3 is TGCGCCAGCAGCTGGGAGGTTGGTGGTGAGCAGTTCTTC.

The rearrangement joins TRBV19 to TRBJ2-3; D gene uncertain. The germline V and J ends were trimmed by 7 bases and 10 bases, with 24 bases remaining between them. Germline-derived CDR1 and CDR2 are LNHDA and SQIVND (reference sequence). The CDR3 is 15 amino acids. The CDR3 here is CASKVGDFSTVSQYF. The CDR3 nucleotides are TGTGCCAGTAAGGTCGGTGATTTTAGCACAGTTTCGCAGTATTTT.

This clone was recorded at least ten times. The V call is TRBV15, the J call TRBJ2-2; D perhaps matches TRBD1 (6 bases). Looked up from germline, CDR1 is LNHNV and CDR2 is YYDKDF (reference sequence). The V end lost 5 bases, the J end lost 0 bases, and 10 bases lay between the germline ends. The CDR3 length is 15 residues. In DNA, the CDR3 is TGTGCCACCAGCGGGGACATTTCGAACACCGGGGAGCTGTTTTTT. Translation: CATSGDISNTGELFF.

The chain is built from TRBV5-1 and TRBJ1-1; 10 bases are shared with TRBD1. The V gene end was trimmed by 3 bases and the J gene end by 4 bases; junction bases not matched to a gene: 6. The CDR3 is 15 amino acids. Germline CDR1 is SGHRS and CDR2 is YFSETQ. CDR3 amino acids: CASSYGTGDGTEAFF. The CDR3 bases are TGCGCCAGCAGCTACGGGACAGGGGATGGCACTGAAGCTTTCTTT.

This clone was counted many times. This sequence joins TRBV5-1 and TRBJ2-3; D is perhaps TRBD1 (5 bases). Germline V gives CDR1 SGHRS, CDR2 YFSETQ. Trimming shortened V by 3 bases and J by 6 bases, and 17 bases separated the two germline ends. The length of the CDR3 is 15 residues. The CDR3 here is CASSSNQGVGDTQYF. The DNA of the CDR3 is TGCGCCAGCAGCTCCAACCAGGGTGTCGGGGATACGCAGTATTTT. Drawing the rest from reference TRBV5-1 and TRBJ2-3, the complete variable domain is KAGVTQTPRYLIKTRGQQVTLSCSPISGHRSVSWYQQTPGQGLQFLFEYFSETQRNKGNFPGRFSGRQFSNSRSEMNVSTLELGDSALYLCASSSNQGVGDTQYFGPGTRLTVL.

In this sample, this clone turned up many times. This chain joins TRBV29-1 and TRBJ1-4; 9 positions match TRBD1. CDR1 and CDR2 (germline): SQVTM, ANQGSEA. This CDR3 is 12 amino acids long. Losses at the gene ends were 6 bases for V and 8 bases for J; bases not matched to a gene: 4. CDR3 sequence reads: CSVGQGREKLFF. The CDR3 region has the DNA TGCAGCGTGGGACAGGGCCGGGAAAAACTGTTTTTT.

This clone was counted at least ten times. The chain has TRBV5-4 and TRBJ1-4; D is perhaps TRBD1 (6 bases). The CDR3 runs 15 residues. Trimming pared 0 bases from V and 5 bases from J, leaving 11 bases between. Germline values: CDR1 SGHNT, CDR2 YYREEE (reference sequence). As DNA, the CDR3 is TGTGCCAGCAGCTTGGCCGGGACAAGGAATGAAAAACTGTTTTTT. It encodes CASSLAGTRNEKLFF.